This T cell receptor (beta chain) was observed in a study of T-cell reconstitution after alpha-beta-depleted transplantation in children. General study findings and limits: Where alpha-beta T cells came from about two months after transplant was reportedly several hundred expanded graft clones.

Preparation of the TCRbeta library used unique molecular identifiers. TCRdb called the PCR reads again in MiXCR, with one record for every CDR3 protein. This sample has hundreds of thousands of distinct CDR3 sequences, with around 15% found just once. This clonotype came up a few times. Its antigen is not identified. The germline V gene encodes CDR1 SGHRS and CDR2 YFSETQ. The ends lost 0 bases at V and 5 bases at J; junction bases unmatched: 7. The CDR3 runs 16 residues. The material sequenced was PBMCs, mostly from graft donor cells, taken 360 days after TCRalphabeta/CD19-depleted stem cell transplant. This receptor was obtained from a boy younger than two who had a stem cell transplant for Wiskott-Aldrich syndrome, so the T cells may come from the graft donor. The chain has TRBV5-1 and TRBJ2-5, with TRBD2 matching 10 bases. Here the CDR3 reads CASSLVQRGGLETQYF. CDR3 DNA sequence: TGCGCCAGCAGCTTGGTTCAGCGGGGGGGCCTCGAGACCCAGTACTTC.